The 18 T cell receptor beta chains below all came from one sample that was sequenced in a study of early T cells in non-severe SARS-CoV-2 infection. TCRdb reprocessed the 5' RACE reads via MiXCR and lists one record per CDR3 protein. The repertoire has 55,000 or so distinct CDR3 sequences, around 6.6% of them found once; the top ten carry more than 5%. Specimen: whole blood, collected at baseline. The receptors were gathered from an adult who was a healthcare worker with PCR-confirmed SARS-CoV-2 infection or an uninfected control (not recorded which).

This clonotype came up a few times. CDR3 residues: CASSLAGPRDEQFF. In DNA, the CDR3 is TGTGCCAGCAGCTTAGCCGGCCCACGGGATGAGCAGTTCTTC. The V and J genes are TRBV7-2 and TRBJ2-1; D gene ambiguous. The CDR3 sequence is 14 residues long. The germline V and J ends were trimmed by 0 bases and 8 bases, with 11 bases remaining between them. The germline V gene encodes CDR1 SGHTA and CDR2 FQGNSA.

This clonotype was detected many times. The genes are TRBV7-2 and TRBJ2-3; D remains ambiguous. V was cut by 1 base and J by 8 bases, with 10 bases left in between. The CDR3 contains 13 residues. Germline V CDR1 and CDR2: SGHTA, FQGNSA. The CDR3, as DNA: TGTGCCAGCAGCTTAGAAGGCGTCCGTACGCAGTATTTT. Residues: CASSLEGVRTQYF.

The V and J genes are TRBV20-1 and TRBJ1-5; D unresolved. Trimming cost V 3 bases and J 3 bases, with 6 bases left between them. Germline CDR1 reads DFQATT; CDR2 reads SNEGSKA (reference sequence). This CDR3 is built from 12 residues. CDR3 in DNA: TGCAGTGCTAGGGCCCCCAATCAGCCCCAGCATTTT. It translates to CSARAPNQPQHF.

This clonotype was counted only a few times. The V and J genes are TRBV20-1 and TRBJ2-3; 9 bases fit TRBD1. Germline loops: CDR1 DFQATT, CDR2 SNEGSKA (reference sequence). V shed 4 bases and J 11 bases; nucleotides not matched to a gene: 10. The CDR3 covers 13 residues. The CDR3 region is CSATHTGGGEQYF. The DNA of the CDR3 is TGCAGTGCTACCCACACAGGGGGCGGAGAGCAGTATTTT.

This clonotype was seen repeatedly, ten times or more. V usage is TRBV5-1 and J usage is TRBJ1-6; TRBD1 matches at 7 bases. The V gene's germline CDR1 is SGHRS and CDR2 YFSETQ. V trimming: 4 bases; J trimming: 1 base; junction bases outside the gene matches: 8. The CDR3 length is 17 residues. In DNA form, the CDR3 reads TGCGCCAGCAGCCAGACAGGGTTTGTTTCCTATAATTCACCCCTCCACTTT. The encoded protein is CASSQTGFVSYNSPLHF.

In its sample, this clonotype was seen many times. V usage is TRBV7-2 and J usage is TRBJ2-7; 8 bases match TRBD1. The CDR3 runs to 15 residues. The germline V gene has CDR1 SGHTA and CDR2 FQGNSA. The J segment lost 7 bases and the V segment lost 2 bases, leaving 10 bases of the junction unmatched. The CDR3 coding sequence is TGTGCCAGCAGCTTAACCGGGACAGGTTTGGAAGAGCAGTACTTC. Translating it yields CASSLTGTGLEEQYF.

The J gene is TRBJ1-6, the V gene TRBV28, with D hard to call. The germline V and J ends were trimmed by 1 base and 4 bases, with 8 bases remaining between them. This CDR3 contains 15 residues. Germline loops: CDR1 MDHEN, CDR2 SYDVKM. Here the CDR3 reads CASSLLLGYNSPLHF. CDR3 coding DNA: TGTGCCAGCAGTTTATTGCTAGGGTATAATTCACCCCTCCACTTT.

The table lists this clonotype with many counts. The chain has TRBV18 and TRBJ2-1, with 7 bases that match TRBD2. J was trimmed by 5 bases and V by 0 bases; bases with no gene match: 1. The germline gives CDR1 KGHSH, CDR2 LQKENI. This CDR3 comprises 14 residues. The CDR3 here is CASSPPSGNNEQFF. The CDR3 DNA sequence: TGTGCCAGCTCACCACCGAGCGGGAACAATGAGCAGTTCTTC.

The chain employs TRBV6-1 and TRBJ1-5, with D hard to call. Germline-derived CDR1 and CDR2 are MNHNS and SASEGT. This CDR3 is 13 amino acids long. The V and J ends lost 2 bases and 4 bases respectively, with 6 bases between them. CDR3 in DNA: TGTGCCAGCAGTGAAAATACAAATCAGCCCCAGCATTTT. Encoded protein: CASSENTNQPQHF.

This clonotype is classed as medium-sized. The V call is TRBV7-8, the J call TRBJ2-3; TRBD2 might be the D (5 bases). V was cut by 1 base and J by 2 bases, with 10 bases left in between. The CDR3 covers 15 residues. Germline V gives CDR1 SGHVS, CDR2 FQNEAQ. The CDR3 sequence: CASSLVGVPTDTQYF. CDR3 nucleotide sequence: TGTGCCAGCAGCTTAGTGGGAGTACCCACAGATACGCAGTATTTT. Drawing the rest from reference TRBV7-8 and TRBJ2-3, the complete variable domain is GAGVSQSPRYKVAKRGQDVALRCDPISGHVSLFWYQQALGQGPEFLTYFQNEAQLDKSGLPSDRFFAERPEGSVSTLKIQRTQQEDSAVYLCASSLVGVPTDTQYFGPGTRLTVL.

This clonotype was recorded a few times. The chain is built from TRBV10-3 and TRBJ2-1, with a possible D match to TRBD1 (5 bases). V dropped 7 bases and J dropped 7 bases, with 11 bases sitting between them. The germline CDR1 and CDR2 sequences are ENHRY and SYGVKD. The CDR3 sequence is 12 residues long. CDR3 in amino acids: CAIMTQGNEQFF. The CDR3 DNA reads TGTGCCATCATGACCCAGGGAAATGAGCAGTTCTTC.

This clonotype appeared a few times. This chain uses TRBV20-1 with TRBJ2-7, with D perhaps matching TRBD1 or TRBD2 (7 bases each). Germline V gene sequence: CDR1 DFQATT, CDR2 SNEGSKA (reference sequence). V shed 2 bases and J shed 1 base, with 18 bases lying between them. The CDR3 is 16 amino acids. CDR3 residues: CSARPSGGQQSYEQYF. CDR3 in DNA: TGCAGTGCTAGACCGTCGGGGGGACAGCAGTCCTACGAGCAGTACTTC.

This clonotype occurred many times. DNA of the CDR3: TGCGCCAGCAGCCAAGAGGGGCAGGGAGAAAATCAGCCCCAGCATTTT. Translation: CASSQEGQGENQPQHF. The genes are TRBV4-1 and TRBJ1-5; the D gene is possibly TRBD1 (5 bases). CDR1 is MGHRA, CDR2 YSYEKL, per germline. Deletions cut 0 bases from V and 4 bases from J, with 13 bases between. The CDR3 totals 16 residues.

This rearrangement joins TRBV4-2 to TRBJ2-3; possibly TRBD2 for D (6 bases). The ends were cut back, 3 bases at V and 0 bases at J, with 10 bases in the middle. Germline assignment: CDR1 LGHNA and CDR2 YNFKEQ. The CDR3 sequence is 15 residues long. Written as DNA, the CDR3 is TGTGCCAGCAGCCATCCCGGGACTAGCACAGATACGCAGTATTTT. As protein: CASSHPGTSTDTQYF.

This clonotype was seen at least ten times. The genes are TRBV29-1 and TRBJ1-3; D uncertain. Between the trimmed V and J ends, which lost 6 bases and 4 bases, there was a span of 13 bases. The CDR3 is 13 amino acids. The germline gives CDR1 SQVTM, CDR2 ANQGSEA. The CDR3 loop is CSVWSRQGNTIYF. In DNA, the CDR3 is TGCAGCGTCTGGTCGCGGCAGGGAAACACCATATATTTT.

In its sample, this clonotype was seen many times. The V and J genes are TRBV5-4 and TRBJ2-3; 11 nucleotides align to TRBD1. This CDR3 is 16 amino acids long. V gave up 4 bases and J gave up 3 bases; unmatched junction bases: 7. Germline V gene data show CDR1 as SGHNT and CDR2 as YYREEE (reference sequence). CDR3 region: CASSKGGTGGTDTQYF. The CDR3 nucleotides read TGTGCCAGCAGCAAGGGGGGGACAGGGGGTACAGATACGCAGTATTTT.

There are many counts of this clonotype. This sequence joins TRBV29-1 and TRBJ1-1; possible D gene TRBD1, 5 bases. Germline V gives CDR1 SQVTM, CDR2 ANQGSEA. CDR3 length: 12 amino acids. Trimming took 7 bases from V and 13 from J, leaving 22 bases between them. CDR3 protein: CSGYDGGEMVFF. The CDR3, as DNA: TGCAGCGGGTACGACGGGGGTGAGATGGTTTTCTTT.

The V gene is TRBV11-3, the J gene TRBJ2-7, with no clear D. The CDR3 contains 14 residues. Trimming removed 0 bases from V and 4 bases from J, with 10 bases in between. Germline CDR1 SGHNT, CDR2 YENEEA. The CDR3 loop is CASSLDAVQYEQYF. The CDR3 DNA sequence: TGTGCCAGCAGCTTAGATGCGGTACAGTACGAGCAGTACTTC.